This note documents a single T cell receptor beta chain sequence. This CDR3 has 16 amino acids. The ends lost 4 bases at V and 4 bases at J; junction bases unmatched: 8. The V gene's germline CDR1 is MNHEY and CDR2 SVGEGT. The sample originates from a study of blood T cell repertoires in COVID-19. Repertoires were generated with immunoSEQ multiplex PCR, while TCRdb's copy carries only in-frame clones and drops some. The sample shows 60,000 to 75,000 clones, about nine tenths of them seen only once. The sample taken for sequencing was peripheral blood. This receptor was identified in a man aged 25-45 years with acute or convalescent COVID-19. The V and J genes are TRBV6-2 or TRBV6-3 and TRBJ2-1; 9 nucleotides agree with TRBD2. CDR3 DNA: TGTGCCAGCAGTTTGGTCGGACTAGCGCTATACAATGAGCAGTTCTTC. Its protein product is CASSLVGLALYNEQFF.